This TCR beta chain is from a study of tumor-infiltrating lymphocytes in primary liver carcinoma (dated by TCRdb to the late 2010s). Study-wide context: Hepatocellular carcinoma (four) or combined HCC and intrahepatic cholangiocarcinoma (one) was present in the five patients, who were three men and two women aged 30 to 69 years. Technical replicate repertoires showed high reproducibility, with mean shared-clone rates approximately 0.9 and correlation coefficients above 0.95. TCRbeta repertoire sequencing covered 35 specimens from 5 patients: some 25 tumor regions, 5 adjacent noncancerous liver tissues and 5 peripheral blood samples. The 25 or so tumor region samples were profiled with Agilent mRNA microarrays so that TCRbeta repertoire diversity could be related to the local molecular phenotype. Each sample produced about 3.5 to 7.13 million productive TCRbeta reads, and read depth showed no significant difference between tissue types. For each liver tumor, the study sampled five regions along with adjacent normal tissue and blood, and applied TCRbeta repertoire sequencing, expression microarrays and whole-exome sequencing. Tumors of the five patients were stage T1-T3 N0M0 with maximum diameters of about 4.2 to 11 cm.

Total RNA and DNA were co-extracted without cell sorting from 20-30 mg of bulk tissue using the AllPrep DNA/RNA mini kit. Between November 2015 and March 2016, 5 or 6 patients in China with histopathologically diagnosed primary liver carcinoma had their tumors surgically resected. Patients had chronic HBV infection and were treatment-naive at sampling. Five spatially separated regions were sampled per tumor: superior, inferior, left-lateral and right-lateral poles, plus the tumor centre. According to histology, viable tumor cells made up more than 85% of every tumor sample. Each fresh piece of tumor and adjacent tissue was cut in two, with one half stored in RNAlater at -80 degrees C and the other half sent for histology. The paper's findings and limits, for the study overall: With just 4 to 6 patients in the study, the authors point out that the findings should be validated in a larger study. Only the TCR beta chain was sequenced, which likely underestimates true repertoire diversity because unpaired alpha chains were not captured. Compared with blood, tumors had a significantly larger share of the repertoire taken up by the top 250 clones (p = 0.039). Only roughly 7-24% of top clones appeared in all five regions of a tumor, which suggests that tumor-infiltrating T cells are spatially heterogeneous. Repertoire overlap was higher between tumor regions (mean about 35%) than tumor-adjacent (roughly 17%) or tumor-blood (approximately 15%) pairs, consistent with antigen-driven expansion. Since the samples were bulk and unsorted, there was no way to compare CD4+ and CD8+ T cell repertoires.

The CDR3, from cysteine to phenylalanine, totals 16 residues. Left in the record is the CDR3 DNA by itself, 48 bases read in frame from the first base. CDR1 is given as MNHEY and CDR2 as SVGAGI, both from the germline V gene. The V end gives up 5 bases and the J end 4 bases, leaving 6 bases in the junction not matched to a gene. About this clonotype: The antigen this receptor binds is unknown. No quality values exist for individual bases; no much larger clone is one base distant.

A constant-region primer and ProtoScript II reverse transcriptase were used to reverse-transcribe TCRbeta-specific cDNA from roughly 500 ng total RNA. The TCRbeta libraries were prepared through three rounds of nested multiplex PCR following a slightly modified ARM-PCR procedure. Each of the first two PCR rounds ran for approximately 10 cycles and used multiplex TRBV1-TRBV30 forward primers together with a Cbeta reverse primer. A final 25-cycle PCR with Deep VentR polymerase added sample barcodes and Illumina adapters. Amplicons of 200-500 bp were gel-purified with a QIAquick gel extraction kit before sequencing. TCRbeta amplicons were sequenced on an Illumina HiSeq 2500 with 250-bp paired-end reads. The authors' pipeline ran thus. Reads were quality-trimmed with Trimmomatic v0.33, and paired reads were merged with FLASH v1.2.11 to recover full CDR3 sequences. V, D and J germline segments were assigned to the rearranged TCRbeta sequences using MiGEC v1.2.1b. Clonotype statistics and Shannon-Wiener diversity indices were calculated with VDJtools v1.0.0. To cut down on sampling bias, every analysis after diversity analysis relied on just the 250 most abundant clonotypes from each sample. Starting from the raw public reads, TCRdb applied fastp trimming at Q25, assembled clones with MiXCR and retained in-frame beta chains. Each record represents a unique CDR3 protein, reported with the most common genes and DNA among its rows. These V and J calls are TCRdb output, not the study's own analysis. This sample has approximately 110,000 distinct CDR3 sequences in its table, and approximately 70% of those were observed once. Around 9.3% of the sample belongs to the ten largest clones.

The specimen was liver tumor tissue from sampling region 1. The cell subset or site tag for this specimen amounts to: tumor region T1, superior pole. This receptor was taken from a woman aged 60-70 years with primary liver carcinoma and hepatitis B virus infection. Recombination linked TRBV6-5 to TRBJ2-5; 14 middle bases align to TRBD2. The CDR3 reads as follows: CASSPPGLAGAETQYF. The nucleotide sequence is TGTGCCAGCAGTCCCCCGGGACTAGCGGGGGCAGAGACCCAGTACTTC.